Presented here are 15 T cell receptor beta chains from one specimen sequenced in a study of vaccination and CD4 T cells after COVID-19. These receptors lack a known antigen. Treatment defined: approximately 11-day PBMC culture with coronavirus spike peptide pools or control peptides (ViraFEST assay). With the Oncomine TCR Beta short-read assay, DNA from cultured CD4+ T cells was sequenced. One entry per CDR3 protein, called by TCRdb with MiXCR from the PCR reads. This table has more than 20,000 distinct CDR3 sequences, roughly 40% appearing once. The sequencing sample was made of CD4+ T cells from blood, cultured in vitro. The receptors come from a human donor who had recovered from COVID-19.

In its sample, this clonotype was seen once. V gene TRBV2 combines with J gene TRBJ2-7, with 12 bases fitting TRBD1. In germline, CDR1 is SNHLY, CDR2 FYNNEI. After removal of 6 bases from V and 3 bases from J, the junction contained 3 bases not matched to a gene. The CDR3 length is 14 residues. In DNA, the CDR3 is TGTGCCAGCAGGGGACAGGGGGCTCTCTACGAGCAGTACTTC. Amino acids: CASRGQGALYEQYF.

The chain joins TRBV5-4 to TRBJ2-5; the D call may be TRBD1 or TRBD2 (5 bases each). Germline values: CDR1 SGHNT, CDR2 YYREEE (reference sequence). CDR3 length: 13 residues. V lost 3 bases, J lost 5 bases, and 11 bases lay in between. CDR3: CASSSDRGETQYF. The DNA for the CDR3 is TGTGCCAGCAGCTCTGACAGAGGGGAGACCCAGTACTTC.

This clonotype was counted once. V is TRBV19 and J is TRBJ1-2; 8 bases are shared with TRBD1. The CDR3 loop spans 15 amino acids. CDR1 LNHDA and CDR2 SQIVND come from the germline V gene (reference sequence). J was trimmed by 4 bases and V by 7 bases; bases with no gene match: 11. CDR3 sequence (DNA): TGTGCCAGTATCCCCCGGGCAGGGGGCTCCTATGGCTACACCTTC. Translating it yields CASIPRAGGSYGYTF.

CDR3 residues: CASSLDSPQGPQHF. The CDR3 bases are TGTGCCAGCAGCTTAGACTCTCCCCAAGGGCCCCAGCATTTT. This chain uses TRBV11-2 with TRBJ1-5; D call uncertain. In germline, CDR1 is SGHAT, CDR2 FQNNGV. CDR3 length: 14 residues. The V end was cut by 0 bases, the J end by 9 bases, with 12 bases between.

There are a few counts of this clonotype. The chain links TRBV2 to TRBJ2-7; TRBD1 or TRBD2 may be the D gene (5 bases each). The CDR3 contains 13 residues. CDR1 and CDR2 (germline): SNHLY, FYNNEI. The ends were cut back, 7 bases at V and 4 bases at J, with 14 bases in the middle. CDR3 sequence reads: CASTSWGLYEQYF. In nucleotides, the CDR3 is TGTGCCAGCACCTCCTGGGGGTTGTACGAGCAGTACTTC. Variable domain in full (rest from reference TRBV2 and TRBJ2-7): EPEVTQTPSHQVTQMGQEVILRCVPISNHLYFYWYRQILGQKVEFLVSFYNNEISEKSEIFDDQFSVERPDGSNFTLKIRSTKLEDSAMYFCASTSWGLYEQYFGPGTRLTVT.

The chain combines TRBV28 with TRBJ1-5, with TRBD1 matching over 9 bases. J gave up 2 bases and V 6 bases, and 5 bases lay outside the gene matches. Germline CDR1 and CDR2: MDHEN and SYDVKM. There are 15 residues in the CDR3. Here the CDR3 DNA reads TGTGCCAGCAGCGATACAGGGGGCGGCAATCAGCCCCAGCATTTT. It yields the protein CASSDTGGGNQPQHF.

This clonotype was seen a few times. This chain links TRBV28 with TRBJ1-2; 7 nucleotides match TRBD1. The CDR3 covers 13 residues. The J segment lost 8 bases and the V segment lost 7 bases, leaving 10 bases of the junction unmatched. The germline V gene encodes CDR1 MDHEN and CDR2 SYDVKM. The CDR3 coding sequence is TGTGCCAGCACTCTGCAGGGGGATGGAGGCTACACCTTC. Translating gives CASTLQGDGGYTF.

As for this clonotype: Germline and junction disagree at one end, which may indicate a read error. The chain is built from TRBV6-5 and TRBJ2-1, with 11 bases matching TRBD2. The J call may be in error: the DNA end matches TRBJ2-7 better. This CDR3 region has 15 residues. CDR1 and CDR2 from the germline V gene are MNHEY and SVGAGI. The chain's CDR3 is CAGSSTSGTWGEQYF. The CDR3 DNA reads TGTGCCGGCAGTTCGACTAGCGGGACCTGGGGGGAGCAGTACTTC.

V usage is TRBV4-1 and J usage is TRBJ2-7; D is undetermined. Trimming left V 0 bases short and J 0 bases short, with 9 bases between. Germline V lookup: CDR1 MGHRA, CDR2 YSYEKL. There are 15 residues in the CDR3. The chain's CDR3 is CASSQDLGFSYEQYF. CDR3 sequence (DNA): TGCGCCAGCAGCCAAGATCTCGGTTTCTCCTACGAGCAGTACTTC.

In this sample, this clonotype turned up a few times. The rearrangement links TRBV20-1 to TRBJ1-6, with TRBD1 as a possible D gene (5 bases). The CDR3 covers 14 residues. Looked up from germline, CDR1 is DFQATT and CDR2 is SNEGSKA (reference sequence). The V and J ends lost 7 bases and 3 bases respectively, with 13 bases between them. The CDR3 protein is CSVIGTNYNSPLHF. CDR3 nucleotide sequence: TGCAGTGTCATAGGGACCAACTATAATTCACCCCTCCACTTT.

The chain employs TRBV24-1 and TRBJ1-5; D gene uncertain. CDR3 length: 14 amino acids. The V and J ends lost 4 bases and 2 bases respectively, with 8 bases between them. CDR1 is KGHDR, CDR2 SFDVKD, per germline. The CDR3 spells CATSDGWRNQPQHF. CDR3 DNA sequence: TGTGCCACCAGTGACGGGTGGCGCAATCAGCCCCAGCATTTT.

The genes are TRBV6-1 and TRBJ2-6; no clear D. V was clipped by 4 bases and J by 0 bases, with 13 bases between them. The CDR3 covers 17 residues. Germline CDR1 MNHNS, CDR2 SASEGT. The chain's CDR3 is CASSAIFPSSGANVLTF. Here the CDR3 DNA reads TGTGCCAGCAGTGCTATATTTCCCAGCTCTGGGGCCAACGTCCTGACTTTC.

This chain uses TRBV12-3 or TRBV12-4 with TRBJ1-5, with D perhaps matching TRBD1 (6 bases). Deletions cut 4 bases from V and 5 bases from J, with 9 bases between. This CDR3 has 13 amino acids. The CDR3 loop is CASSSTGYQPQHF. The CDR3 DNA sequence: TGTGCCAGCAGTTCGACAGGTTATCAGCCCCAGCATTTT.

V is TRBV6-1 and J is TRBJ2-7; D possibly uses TRBD1 or TRBD2 (6 bases each). Germline CDR1 and CDR2: MNHNS and SASEGT. CDR3 length: 16 amino acids. Deletions cut 4 bases from V and 3 bases from J, with 19 bases between. The CDR3 bases are TGTGCCAGCAGTGTAAGTAGGGGGACTGAAAACTACGAGCAGTACTTC. Translation: CASSVSRGTENYEQYF.

The chain employs TRBV24-1 and TRBJ2-1, with TRBD2 identical over 11 bases. The trim removed 3 bases at V and 2 bases at J, leaving 2 bases unmatched. Germline V gives CDR1 KGHDR, CDR2 SFDVKD. The CDR3 consists of 16 residues. The CDR3 region is CATSDPTSGAYNEQFF. In nucleotides, the CDR3 is TGTGCCACCAGTGATCCGACTAGCGGGGCCTACAATGAGCAGTTCTTC.